The 8 T cell receptor beta chains below all came from one sample that was sequenced in a study of response to subunit inactivated influenza vaccine. A single record per CDR3 protein comes from TCRdb applying MiXCR to the RT-PCR reads. The sample shows a few hundred thousand distinct CDR3 sequences, approximately 7.8% of them seen only once. Sequencing used PBMCs from blood, obtained less than 30 months after vaccination. These receptors originate from a man aged 50 to 69 who received an inactivated influenza vaccine.

The chain combines TRBV20-1 with TRBJ2-1, with 10 bases that match TRBD2. Germline CDR1 is DFQATT and CDR2 is SNEGSKA (reference sequence). Trimming removed 5 bases from V and 12 bases from J; junction bases left unmatched: 7. The CDR3 totals 12 residues. CDR3 in amino acids: CSARTSGTAQFF. CDR3 coding DNA: TGCAGTGCTCGTACTAGCGGGACGGCGCAGTTCTTC.

The sample holds many counts of this clonotype. The rearrangement links TRBV27 to TRBJ2-7; perhaps TRBD1 as D (6 bases). The CDR3 loop spans 17 amino acids. V was pared by 11 bases and J by 1 base, with 27 bases between. Germline V gives CDR1 MNHEY, CDR2 SMNVEV (reference sequence). In DNA, the CDR3 is TGTGCCTCCAGTCCCACCACCCGGACAGCAACTTCCTACGAGCAGTACTTC. Encoded protein: CASSPTTRTATSYEQYF.

This clonotype was recorded a few times. The chain couples TRBV29-1 to TRBJ2-1; D may correspond to TRBD1 or TRBD2 (7 bases each). The germline V and J ends were trimmed by 3 bases and 9 bases, with 15 bases remaining between them. The CDR3 has 13 amino acids. Germline assignment: CDR1 SQVTM and CDR2 ANQGSEA. In DNA, the CDR3 is TGCAGCGTTGAGGCAGGGGGGGGAGGTGAGCAGTTCTTC. Translating it yields CSVEAGGGGEQFF.

This clonotype has more than one count but fewer than ten. The rearrangement joins TRBV6-2 or TRBV6-3 to TRBJ2-1; 9 bases line up with TRBD2. Looked up from germline, CDR1 is MNHEY and CDR2 is SVGEGT. The CDR3 is 15 amino acids. V was pared by 2 bases and J by 7 bases, with 6 bases of the junction left unmatched. The CDR3 coding sequence is TGTGCCAGCAGTTACGCCCTCCTAGCGGGAAATGAGCAGTTCTTC. Protein product: CASSYALLAGNEQFF.

This clonotype has a count of ten or more. This chain joins TRBV29-1 and TRBJ2-5; the D is unclear. The CDR3 has 13 amino acids. Trimming cost V 0 bases and J 4 bases, with 9 bases left between them. Germline assignment: CDR1 SQVTM and CDR2 ANQGSEA. This chain's CDR3 is CSVEDRFGETQYF. The CDR3 bases are TGCAGCGTTGAAGATCGATTTGGAGAGACCCAGTACTTC.

The sample holds a few counts of this clonotype. The J gene is TRBJ2-1, the V gene TRBV15; tentatively, D is TRBD1 (6 bases). CDR1 and CDR2 from the germline V gene are LNHNV and YYDKDF (reference sequence). The CDR3 is made up of 16 amino acids. Between the trimmed V and J ends, which lost 5 bases and 7 bases, there was a span of 21 bases. CDR3 sequence: CATSRPEQGYENEQFF. The CDR3 nucleotides are TGTGCCACCAGCCGCCCGGAACAGGGTTATGAAAATGAGCAGTTCTTC.

The genes are TRBV11-1 and TRBJ1-1; no firm D call. Looked up from germline, CDR1 is SGHAT and CDR2 is FQDESV (reference sequence). There are 18 residues in the CDR3. The germline V and J ends were trimmed by 5 bases and 3 bases, with 25 bases remaining between them. In DNA, the CDR3 is TGTGCCAGCAGCCCGTATTTTGTGTCTAGGGCGGGAGACACTGAAGCTTTCTTT. Protein: CASSPYFVSRAGDTEAFF.

The chain is built from TRBV12-3 or TRBV12-4 and TRBJ1-2; D is ambiguous. The CDR3 is 13 amino acids. V lost 7 bases to trimming and J lost 2 bases, with 11 bases between them. The CDR3, as DNA: TGTGCCAGCACCATTCGGAGAAACTATGGCTACACCTTC. It translates to CASTIRRNYGYTF.